This T cell receptor beta chain was recovered during a study of T cells in localized non-small cell lung cancer. With 0 bases removed from V and 0 bases from J, the gap between germline ends came to 11 bases. This CDR3 contains 16 residues. Of note for this clone: As yet, its antigen is unknown.

Produced via immunoSEQ multiplex PCR; TCRdb's table is partial and in-frame only. This table holds 50,000 to 70,000 clones, more than 85% found once. Overall study findings and caveats: There was higher T cell clonality in uninvolved adjacent lung than in tumor, and it was highest there.

This clonotype originated in a man aged 40-75 years with stage I lung adenocarcinoma. This sample comprised peripheral blood, obtained before any cancer treatment. This chain uses TRBV23-1 with TRBJ2-5, with D perhaps matching TRBD1 (5 bases). TRBV23-1 counts as an open reading frame of uncertain function. The CDR3: CASSQSQQVHQETQYF. CDR3 DNA: TGCGCCAGCAGTCAATCGCAACAGGTACACCAAGAGACCCAGTACTTC.